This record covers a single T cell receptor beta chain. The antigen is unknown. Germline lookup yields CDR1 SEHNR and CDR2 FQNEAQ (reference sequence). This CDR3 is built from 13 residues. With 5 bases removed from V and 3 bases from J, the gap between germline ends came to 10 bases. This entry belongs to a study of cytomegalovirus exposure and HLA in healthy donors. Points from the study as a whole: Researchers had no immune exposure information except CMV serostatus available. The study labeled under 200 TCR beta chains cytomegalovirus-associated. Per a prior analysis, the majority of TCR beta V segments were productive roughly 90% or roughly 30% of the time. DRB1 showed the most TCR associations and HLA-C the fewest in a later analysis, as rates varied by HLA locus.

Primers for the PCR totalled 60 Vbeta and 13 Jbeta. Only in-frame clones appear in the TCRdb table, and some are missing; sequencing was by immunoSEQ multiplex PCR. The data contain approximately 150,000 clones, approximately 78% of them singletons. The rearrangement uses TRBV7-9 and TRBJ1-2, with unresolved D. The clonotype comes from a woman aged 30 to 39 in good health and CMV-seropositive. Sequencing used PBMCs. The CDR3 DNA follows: TGTGCCAGCAGCCCCGTAACTTACTATGGCTACACCTTC. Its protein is CASSPVTYYGYTF. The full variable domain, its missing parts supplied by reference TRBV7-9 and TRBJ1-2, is DTGVSQNPRHKITKRGQNVTFRCDPISEHNRLYWYRQTLGQGPEFLTYFQNEAQLEKSRLLSDRFSAERPKGSFSTLEIQRTEQGDSAMYLCASSPVTYYGYTFGSGTRLTVV.